A selection of T cell receptor beta chains follows, all from one sample in a study of CD8+CD57+ T cells in acquired aplastic anemia. TCRdb redid the calling of the reads with MiXCR, one entry per CDR3 protein. The sample consists of 200,000 to 300,000 distinct CDR3 sequences, approximately 80% of them appearing once. The specimen was sorted CD4+, CD8+, or CD8+CD57+ T cells (not recorded which) from PBMCs. The receptors were sampled from a human donor with aplastic anemia. The CDR3 runs from the conserved cysteine through the conserved F or W. Each record gives: J gene, V gene, CDR3 protein.

j_gene: TRBJ2-2; v_gene: TRBV5-8; CDR3aa: CTSSLTGGAGELFF
j_gene: TRBJ2-3; v_gene: TRBV7-2; CDR3aa: CASSLAAGNEKTYF
j_gene: TRBJ1-4; v_gene: TRBV5-6; CDR3aa: CASSLSLAGDPNEKLFF
j_gene: TRBJ2-1; v_gene: TRBV7-2; CDR3aa: CASSDRGIADYCF
j_gene: TRBJ2-5; v_gene: TRBV11-2; CDR3aa: CASSRTHGAKETQYF
j_gene: TRBJ2-2; v_gene: TRBV7-6; CDR3aa: CASSLGGRELFF
j_gene: TRBJ2-3; v_gene: TRBV11-3; CDR3aa: CASSSPLSGRGTDTQYF
j_gene: TRBJ1-1; v_gene: TRBV7-8; CDR3aa: CASSLDAAGNYKDFF
j_gene: TRBJ2-3; v_gene: TRBV7-8; CDR3aa: CASSFAGRADTQF
j_gene: -; v_gene: TRBV15; CDR3aa: CATSKGSEDQETQFF
j_gene: TRBJ2-5; v_gene: TRBV7-9; CDR3aa: CASSAPRGPQETYYF
j_gene: TRBJ2-3; v_gene: TRBV7-2; CDR3aa: CASSEVGVETQYF
j_gene: TRBJ1-1; v_gene: TRBV9; CDR3aa: CASSLAGKVNNLAFF
j_gene: TRBJ2-1; v_gene: TRBV15; CDR3aa: CASSGPGLGNEQFF
j_gene: TRBJ2-5; v_gene: TRBV7-3; CDR3aa: CASRQACSNTGELF
j_gene: TRBJ2-3; v_gene: TRBV7-2; CDR3aa: CASSLGGQGPTDKF
j_gene: TRBJ2-3; v_gene: TRBV10-2; CDR3aa: CASAETGVNTDTQYF
j_gene: TRBJ1-1; v_gene: TRBV7-2; CDR3aa: CASSLGPYEAFF
j_gene: TRBJ1-2; v_gene: TRBV2; CDR3aa: CASSGGGVGGHTF
j_gene: TRBJ1-1; v_gene: TRBV7-8; CDR3aa: CASSLAEGHDTQSEAFF
j_gene: TRBJ1-6; v_gene: TRBV9; CDR3aa: CASSVGEGTPLHF
j_gene: TRBJ1-2; v_gene: TRBV6-1; CDR3aa: CASSEPGSYGYTF
j_gene: TRBJ1-2; v_gene: TRBV15; CDR3aa: CATSRDGSRGETQYFGGHDYGYTF
j_gene: TRBJ2-3; v_gene: TRBV7-9; CDR3aa: CASSLAPDTQYF
j_gene: TRBJ2-4; v_gene: TRBV2; CDR3aa: CATLAGDTGAKNIQYF
j_gene: TRBJ2-5; v_gene: TRBV7-6; CDR3aa: CASSLFTGQPETQYF
j_gene: TRBJ2-7; v_gene: TRBV6-5; CDR3aa: CASSYSGEQYF
j_gene: TRBJ2-5; v_gene: TRBV15; CDR3aa: CATSSSTSGRAETQYF
j_gene: TRBJ2-1; v_gene: TRBV7-8; CDR3aa: CASSFHPNGTALYQLF